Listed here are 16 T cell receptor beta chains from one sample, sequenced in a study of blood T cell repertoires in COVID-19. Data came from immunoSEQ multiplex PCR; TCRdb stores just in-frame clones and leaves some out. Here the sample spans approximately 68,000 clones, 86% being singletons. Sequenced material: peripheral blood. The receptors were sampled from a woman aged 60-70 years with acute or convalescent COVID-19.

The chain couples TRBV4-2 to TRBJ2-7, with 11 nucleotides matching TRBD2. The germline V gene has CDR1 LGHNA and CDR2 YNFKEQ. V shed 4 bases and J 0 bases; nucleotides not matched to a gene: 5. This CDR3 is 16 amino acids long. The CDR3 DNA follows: TGTGCCAGCAGCCCATTAGCGGGGGGGAGCTCCTACGAGCAGTACTTC. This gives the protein CASSPLAGGSSYEQYF.

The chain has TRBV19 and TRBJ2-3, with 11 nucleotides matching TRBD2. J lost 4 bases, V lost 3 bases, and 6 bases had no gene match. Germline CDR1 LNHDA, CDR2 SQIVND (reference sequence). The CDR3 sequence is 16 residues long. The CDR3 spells CASSIETSGVPDTQYF. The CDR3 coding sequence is TGTGCCAGTAGTATTGAGACTAGCGGGGTACCAGATACGCAGTATTTT. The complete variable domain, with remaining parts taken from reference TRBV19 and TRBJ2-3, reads DGGITQSPKYLFRKEGQNVTLSCEQNLNHDAMYWYRQDPGQGLRLIYYSQIVNDFQKGDIAEGYSVSREKKESFPLTVTSAQKNPTAFYLCASSIETSGVPDTQYFGPGTRLTVL.

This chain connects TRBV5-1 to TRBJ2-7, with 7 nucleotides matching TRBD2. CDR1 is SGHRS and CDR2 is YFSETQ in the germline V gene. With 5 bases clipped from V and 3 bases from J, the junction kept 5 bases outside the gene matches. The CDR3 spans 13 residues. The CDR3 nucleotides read TGCGCCAGCAGGCGGGGGTCAGGCTACGAGCAGTACTTC. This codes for CASRRGSGYEQYF.

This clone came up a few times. The CDR3 loop reads CASSQRGGLYEQFF. Here the CDR3 DNA reads TGTGCCAGCAGCCAGCGGGGGGGCTTATATGAGCAGTTCTTC. The chain links TRBV7-6 to TRBJ2-1; 10 nucleotides align to TRBD2. With 5 bases clipped from V and 8 bases from J, the junction kept 6 bases outside the gene matches. The germline V gene has CDR1 SGHVS and CDR2 FNYEAQ. The CDR3 runs to 14 residues.

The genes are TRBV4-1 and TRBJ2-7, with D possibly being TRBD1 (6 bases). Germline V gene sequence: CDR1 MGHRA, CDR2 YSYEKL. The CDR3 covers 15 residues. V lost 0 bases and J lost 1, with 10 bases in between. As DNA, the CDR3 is TGCGCCAGCAGCCAAGACGGCCAGGGGTCCTACGAGCAGTACTTC. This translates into CASSQDGQGSYEQYF.

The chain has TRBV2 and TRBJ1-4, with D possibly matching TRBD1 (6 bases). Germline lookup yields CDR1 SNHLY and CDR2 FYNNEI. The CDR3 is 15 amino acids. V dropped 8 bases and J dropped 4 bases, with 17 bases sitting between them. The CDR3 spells CASVSQGQSNEKLFF. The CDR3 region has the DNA TGTGCCAGCGTTTCACAGGGTCAGAGTAATGAAAAACTGTTTTTT. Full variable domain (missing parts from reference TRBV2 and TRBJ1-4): EPEVTQTPSHQVTQMGQEVILRCVPISNHLYFYWYRQILGQKVEFLVSFYNNEISEKSEIFDDQFSVERPDGSNFTLKIRSTKLEDSAMYFCASVSQGQSNEKLFFGSGTQLSVL.

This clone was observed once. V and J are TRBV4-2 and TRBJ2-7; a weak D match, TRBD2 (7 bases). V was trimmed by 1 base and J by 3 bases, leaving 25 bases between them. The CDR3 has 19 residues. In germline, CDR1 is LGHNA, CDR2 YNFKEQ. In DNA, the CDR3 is TGTGCCAGCAGCCAAGTCGTGCGGGGGCGCAGAGCAGCCCACTACGAGCAGTACTTC. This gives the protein CASSQVVRGRRAAHYEQYF.

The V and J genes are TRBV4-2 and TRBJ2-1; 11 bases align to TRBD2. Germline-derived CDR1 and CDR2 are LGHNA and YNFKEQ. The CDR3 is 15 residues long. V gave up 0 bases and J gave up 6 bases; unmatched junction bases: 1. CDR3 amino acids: CASSQDSGGANEQFF. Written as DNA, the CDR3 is TGTGCCAGCAGCCAAGATAGCGGGGGGGCCAATGAGCAGTTCTTC.

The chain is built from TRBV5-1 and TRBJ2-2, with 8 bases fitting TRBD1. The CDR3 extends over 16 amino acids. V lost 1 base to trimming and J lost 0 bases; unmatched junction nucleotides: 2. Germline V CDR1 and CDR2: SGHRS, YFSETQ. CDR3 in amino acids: CASSLRTGTNTGELFF. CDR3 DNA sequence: TGCGCCAGCAGCTTGAGGACAGGGACGAACACCGGGGAGCTGTTTTTT.

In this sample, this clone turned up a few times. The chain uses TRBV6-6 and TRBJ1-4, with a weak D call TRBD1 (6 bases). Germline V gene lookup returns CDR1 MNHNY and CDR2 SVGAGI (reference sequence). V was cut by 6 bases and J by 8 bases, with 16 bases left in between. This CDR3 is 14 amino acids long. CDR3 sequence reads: CASRSGTSSEKLFF. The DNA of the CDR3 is TGTGCCAGCAGATCCGGGACATCATCCGAAAAACTGTTTTTT.

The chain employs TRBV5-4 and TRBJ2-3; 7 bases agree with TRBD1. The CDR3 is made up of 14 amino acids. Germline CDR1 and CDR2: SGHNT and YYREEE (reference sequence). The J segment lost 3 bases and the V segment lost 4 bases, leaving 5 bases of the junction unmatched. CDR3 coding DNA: TGTGCCAGCAGCCTCGACAGGGCTACAGATACGCAGTATTTT. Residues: CASSLDRATDTQYF. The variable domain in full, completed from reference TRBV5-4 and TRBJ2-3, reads ETGVTQSPTHLIKTRGQQVTLRCSSQSGHNTVSWYQQALGQGPQFIFQYYREEENGRGNFPPRFSGLQFPNYSSELNVNALELDDSALYLCASSLDRATDTQYFGPGTRLTVL.

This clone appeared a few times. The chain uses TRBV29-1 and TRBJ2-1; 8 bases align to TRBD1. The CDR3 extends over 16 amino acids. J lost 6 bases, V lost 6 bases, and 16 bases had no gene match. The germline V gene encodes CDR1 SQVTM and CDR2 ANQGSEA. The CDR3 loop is CSVIPQDRVIGNEQFF. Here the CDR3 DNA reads TGCAGCGTCATACCTCAGGACAGGGTTATTGGCAATGAGCAGTTCTTC.

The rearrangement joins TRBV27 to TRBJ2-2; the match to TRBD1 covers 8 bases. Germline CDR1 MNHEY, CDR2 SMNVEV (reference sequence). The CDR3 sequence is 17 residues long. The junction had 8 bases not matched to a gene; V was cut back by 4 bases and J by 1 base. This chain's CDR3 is CASSSVLTGENTGELFF. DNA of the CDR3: TGTGCCAGCAGTTCGGTACTGACAGGGGAGAACACCGGGGAGCTGTTTTTT.

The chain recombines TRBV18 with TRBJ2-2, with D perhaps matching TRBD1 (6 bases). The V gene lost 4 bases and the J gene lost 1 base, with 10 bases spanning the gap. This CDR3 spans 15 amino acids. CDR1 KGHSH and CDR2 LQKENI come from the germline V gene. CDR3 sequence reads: CASSLDRMNTGELFF. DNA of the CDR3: TGTGCCAGCTCACTTGACAGGATGAACACCGGGGAGCTGTTTTTT. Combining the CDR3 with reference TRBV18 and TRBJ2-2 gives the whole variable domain NAGVMQNPRHLVRRRGQEARLRCSPMKGHSHVYWYRQLPEEGLKFMVYLQKENIIDESGMPKERFSAEFPKEGPSILRIQQVVRGDSAAYFCASSLDRMNTGELFFGEGSRLTVL.

CDR3 loop: CASSLGQYLFSLSYEQYF. In nucleotides, the CDR3 is TGTGCCAGCAGCTTGGGACAGTACCTTTTTTCCTTATCCTACGAGCAGTACTTC. The chain uses TRBV5-6 and TRBJ2-7; D is perhaps TRBD1 (5 bases). Trimming pared 0 bases from V and 1 base from J, leaving 20 bases between. Per germline, CDR1 SGHDT and CDR2 YYEEEE. This CDR3 contains 18 residues.

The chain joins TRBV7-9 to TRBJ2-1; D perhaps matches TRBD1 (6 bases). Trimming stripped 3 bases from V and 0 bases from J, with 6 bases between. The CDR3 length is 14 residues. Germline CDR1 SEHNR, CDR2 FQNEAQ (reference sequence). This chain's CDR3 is CASSLDSSYNEQFF. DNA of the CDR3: TGTGCCAGCAGCTTGGACAGCTCCTACAATGAGCAGTTCTTC.